This T cell receptor beta chain was captured by sequencing in a study of T cells after yellow fever vaccination. Study background: Researchers used SMART-Seq v4 Ultra Low Input to prepare fractions that had low cell numbers.

This clonotype showed up many times. What it binds is unknown. This CDR3 is 13 amino acids long. CDR1 is SGHRS, CDR2 YFSETQ, per germline. Trimming took 0 bases from V and 5 from J, leaving 6 bases between them. Universal primer sites and UMIs were introduced during 5'RACE template-switching synthesis of TCR cDNA. TCRdb ran MiXCR on the 5' RACE reads and lists one entry per CDR3 protein. The sample carries about 330,000 distinct CDR3 sequences, about 8.3% recorded once. Study-wide findings and caveats: Repertoires sorted by FACS could include abundant clonotypes that are contaminants from the bulk population. Primary-vaccination clones mostly resurfaced post-booster (nearly 97% CD4, approximately 90% CD8).

The sequenced sample was PBMCs, obtained around 45 days after the first yellow fever vaccination. This rearrangement joins TRBV5-1 to TRBJ2-1, with D unclear. This TCR derives from a man younger than 35 who received the YFV17D yellow fever vaccine. The CDR3 DNA is TGCGCCAGCAGCTTGGGGACGAACAATGAGCAGTTCTTC. Translation: CASSLGTNNEQFF.